The 26 T cell receptor beta chains given below trace back to one sample, sequenced in a study of Tregs in tolerant kidney transplant recipients. Using immunoSEQ multiplex PCR, the repertoire was profiled, and TCRdb retains in-frame clones only, with some absent. The top ten clones hold roughly 0.4% of a sample with around 75,000 clones, roughly 91% of them seen once. The starting material was CD4+ T cells from blood, obtained before the transplant. The receptor source for this set is a human donor who received a combined kidney and bone marrow transplant.

This sequence joins TRBV9 and TRBJ1-1; possible D gene TRBD1, 6 bases. Per germline, CDR1 SGDLS and CDR2 YYNGEE. V was cut by 4 bases and J by 8 bases, with 15 bases left in between. The CDR3 has 13 residues. CDR3 loop: CASSPQGQGEAFF. CDR3 nucleotides: TGTGCCAGCAGCCCTCAGGGGCAGGGAGAAGCTTTCTTT. The full variable domain, rest sourced from reference TRBV9 and TRBJ1-1, is DSGVTQTPKHLITATGQRVTLRCSPRSGDLSVYWYQQSLDQGLQFLIQYYNGEERAKGNILERFSAQQFPDLHSELNLSSLELGDSALYFCASSPQGQGEAFFGQGTRLTVV.

This sequence joins TRBV19 and TRBJ2-5; 7 bases are shared with TRBD2. V shed 4 bases and J 5 bases; nucleotides not matched to a gene: 16. The CDR3 loop spans 17 amino acids. Looked up from germline, CDR1 is LNHDA and CDR2 is SQIVND (reference sequence). For the CDR3, the DNA is TGTGCCAGTAGTAGCCACAGGACACTCCGGCGGGGGGAGACCCAGTACTTC. It translates to CASSSHRTLRRGETQYF.

The chain combines TRBV28 with TRBJ2-1; 12 nucleotides line up with TRBD2. There are 15 residues in the CDR3. Germline-derived CDR1 and CDR2 are MDHEN and SYDVKM. J was trimmed by 3 bases and V by 6 bases; bases with no gene match: 3. CDR3 amino acids: CASRAGLAGYNEQFF. In DNA, the CDR3 is TGTGCCAGCAGGGCGGGACTAGCGGGCTACAATGAGCAGTTCTTC.

The chain carries TRBV2 and TRBJ1-1; TRBD1 matches 8 bases. V dropped 3 bases and J dropped 5; count of bases not matched to a gene: 8. The CDR3 totals 15 residues. Per the germline V gene, CDR1 is SNHLY and CDR2 is FYNNEI. The CDR3 sequence: CASSDPTGGKTEAFF. DNA of the CDR3: TGTGCCAGCAGTGACCCCACAGGGGGTAAGACTGAAGCTTTCTTT.

The count of this clone is one. The genes are TRBV7-2 and TRBJ1-2, with 8 bases fitting TRBD1. Germline V gene sequence: CDR1 SGHTA, CDR2 FQGNSA. V lost 5 bases to trimming and J lost 8 bases; unmatched junction nucleotides: 7. The CDR3 covers 13 residues. The chain's CDR3 is CASSLGQVTGYTF. The DNA for the CDR3 is TGTGCCAGCAGCCTGGGACAGGTCACAGGCTACACCTTC.

This clone appeared a few times. This chain connects TRBV6-5 to TRBJ2-7, with a weak D call TRBD1 (5 bases). V lost 0 bases and J 0 bases, leaving 9 bases between the germline ends. The V gene's germline CDR1 is MNHEY and CDR2 SVGAGI. CDR3 length: 15 amino acids. The CDR3 sequence is CASSYSQGSSYEQYF. The CDR3 DNA sequence: TGTGCCAGCAGTTACTCTCAGGGATCCTCCTACGAGCAGTACTTC.

This chain joins TRBV27 and TRBJ2-5; D not certain. V shed 2 bases and J shed 5 bases, with 12 bases lying between them. Looked up from germline, CDR1 is MNHEY and CDR2 is SMNVEV (reference sequence). This CDR3 contains 14 residues. CDR3 in DNA: TGTGCCAGCAGTTTAGGGCCCTTTGCGGAGACCCAGTACTTC. Translating gives CASSLGPFAETQYF.

The chain is built from TRBV6-5 and TRBJ1-3; no firm D call. CDR1 and CDR2 from the germline V gene are MNHEY and SVGAGI. Deletions cut 7 bases from V and 1 base from J, with 8 bases between. CDR3 size: 13 residues. The CDR3 loop is CASKSVSGNTIYF. CDR3 in DNA: TGTGCCAGCAAATCGGTATCTGGAAACACCATATATTTT.

The chain recombines TRBV27 with TRBJ1-2, with D possibly TRBD1 on 6 matching bases. This CDR3 spans 15 amino acids. V lost 5 bases to trimming and J lost 8 bases, with 21 bases between them. Germline V gene sequence: CDR1 MNHEY, CDR2 SMNVEV (reference sequence). The CDR3 coding sequence is TGTGCCAGCAGTCTTGAGGGGGTTTCTTTCGAAGGCTACACCTTC. Its translation: CASSLEGVSFEGYTF.

The genes are TRBV10-2 and TRBJ2-7; D perhaps matches TRBD1 (5 bases). Germline V gene lookup returns CDR1 WSHSY and CDR2 SAAADI. V was shortened by 10 bases and J by 2 bases, with 18 bases between the two germline ends. CDR3 length equals 14 residues. CDR3 protein: CATDDGQGAYEQYF. The CDR3 coding sequence is TGCGCCACCGACGACGGACAAGGGGCCTACGAGCAGTACTTC.

The chain employs TRBV5-1 and TRBJ1-5, with D unclear. CDR1 and CDR2 (germline): SGHRS, YFSETQ. V lost 4 bases to trimming and J lost 4 bases, with 9 bases between them. The CDR3 runs 13 residues. The chain's CDR3 is CASSREGNQPQHF. For the CDR3, the DNA is TGCGCCAGCAGCCGGGAAGGAAATCAGCCCCAGCATTTT. Drawing the rest from reference TRBV5-1 and TRBJ1-5, the complete variable domain is KAGVTQTPRYLIKTRGQQVTLSCSPISGHRSVSWYQQTPGQGLQFLFEYFSETQRNKGNFPGRFSGRQFSNSRSEMNVSTLELGDSALYLCASSREGNQPQHFGDGTRLSIL.

CDR3 DNA sequence: TGTGCCAGCTCAGGGACAGCCAACTATGGCTACACCTTC. This translates into CASSGTANYGYTF. The gene calls are TRBV18 and TRBJ1-2; TRBD1 matches 7 bases. The V gene end was trimmed by 5 bases and the J gene end by 2 bases; junction bases not matched to a gene: 2. Germline V gene lookup returns CDR1 KGHSH and CDR2 LQKENI. The CDR3 runs 13 residues. The variable domain in full, completed from reference TRBV18 and TRBJ1-2, reads NAGVMQNPRHLVRRRGQEARLRCSPMKGHSHVYWYRQLPEEGLKFMVYLQKENIIDESGMPKERFSAEFPKEGPSILRIQQVVRGDSAAYFCASSGTANYGYTFGSGTRLTVV.

V gene TRBV6-1 combines with J gene TRBJ2-3; 11 bases line up with TRBD2. The V and J ends lost 2 bases and 9 bases, in that order; junction bases with no gene match: 13. The germline V gene has CDR1 MNHNS and CDR2 SASEGT. This CDR3 has 17 amino acids. CDR3 loop: CASSEQVGTLAGATQYF. For the CDR3, the DNA is TGTGCCAGCAGTGAACAAGTCGGCACACTAGCGGGAGCCACGCAGTATTTT.

V is TRBV15 and J is TRBJ2-7; 7 bases agree with TRBD2. CDR3 length: 14 residues. Germline CDR1 and CDR2: LNHNV and YYDKDF (reference sequence). V lost 5 bases, J lost 5 bases, and 9 bases stayed unmatched. Written as DNA, the CDR3 is TGTGCCACCAGCGGGTCCCGTCGGGAGGACGAGCAGTACTTC. Its protein is CATSGSRREDEQYF.

The rearrangement links TRBV28 to TRBJ1-4; D unclear. Between the trimmed V and J ends, which lost 4 bases and 5 bases, there was a span of 17 bases. In germline, CDR1 is MDHEN, CDR2 SYDVKM. CDR3 length: 16 amino acids. This chain's CDR3 is CASSSRGRVGNEKLFF. In nucleotides, the CDR3 is TGTGCCAGCAGTTCCCGAGGGAGGGTTGGGAATGAAAAACTGTTTTTT. The full variable domain, completed using reference TRBV28 and TRBJ1-4, is DVKVTQSSRYLVKRTGEKVFLECVQDMDHENMFWYRQDPGLGLRLIYFSYDVKMKEKGDIPEGYSVSREKKERFSLILESASTNQTSMYLCASSSRGRVGNEKLFFGSGTQLSVL.

This sequence joins TRBV6-6 and TRBJ2-7; D may be TRBD1 (6 bases). The CDR3 loop spans 13 amino acids. Germline CDR1 MNHNY, CDR2 SVGAGI (reference sequence). V was trimmed by 2 bases and J by 7 bases, leaving 12 bases between them. CDR3 in DNA: TGTGCCAGCAGTTACGTGGGGGCGGAAGAGCAGTACTTC. Its translation is CASSYVGAEEQYF.

This chain connects TRBV7-8 to TRBJ2-3; unclear D gene. Trimming pared 0 bases from V and 3 bases from J, leaving 13 bases between. The CDR3 runs to 16 residues. Germline loops: CDR1 SGHVS, CDR2 FQNEAQ. CDR3 sequence reads: CASSLARRPLTDTQYF. CDR3 coding DNA: TGTGCCAGCAGCTTAGCGCGGCGGCCTCTAACAGATACGCAGTATTTT.

This chain links TRBV27 with TRBJ1-4, with 7 bases fitting TRBD1. V shed 3 bases and J 2 bases; nucleotides not matched to a gene: 3. CDR1 and CDR2 from the germline V gene are MNHEY and SMNVEV (reference sequence). The CDR3 has 15 amino acids. For the CDR3, the DNA is TGTGCCAGCAGTTTGATACAGGGGACTAATGAAAAACTGTTTTTT. Its protein is CASSLIQGTNEKLFF. The full variable domain, completed using reference TRBV27 and TRBJ1-4, is EAQVTQNPRYLITVTGKKLTVTCSQNMNHEYMSWYRQDPGLGLRQIYYSMNVEVTDKGDVPEGYKVSRKEKRNFPLILESPSPNQTSLYFCASSLIQGTNEKLFFGSGTQLSVL.

This clone is a singleton in its sample. This sequence joins TRBV27 and TRBJ2-5; D not resolved. This CDR3 contains 13 residues. Germline CDR1 reads MNHEY; CDR2 reads SMNVEV (reference sequence). V gave up 2 bases and J gave up 4 bases, with 8 bases separating them. CDR3 coding DNA: TGTGCCAGCAGTTTAGTCGTTCGAGAGACCCAGTACTTC. It codes for CASSLVVRETQYF.

The rearrangement uses TRBV28 and TRBJ2-7; the D gene is possibly TRBD2 (5 bases). The V end was cut by 6 bases, the J end by 3 bases, with 9 bases between. CDR3 length: 12 residues. Per the germline V gene, CDR1 is MDHEN and CDR2 is SYDVKM. CDR3 sequence (DNA): TGTGCCAGCAGCCAAGAGGGCTACGAGCAGTACTTC. Its translation is CASSQEGYEQYF.

The gene calls are TRBV19 and TRBJ2-1, with 10 bases lining up with TRBD2. Germline CDR1 is LNHDA and CDR2 is SQIVND (reference sequence). This CDR3 region has 15 residues. Trimming cost V 7 bases and J 8 bases; bases outside gene matches: 11. CDR3 loop: CASTLAGEGVYEQFF. CDR3 sequence (DNA): TGTGCCAGTACGCTAGCGGGAGAGGGTGTCTATGAGCAGTTCTTC.

The chain has TRBV7-6 and TRBJ2-7; 7 bases are a match to TRBD2. This CDR3 has 15 amino acids. Trimming took 1 base from V and 2 from J; bases not matched to a gene: 5. Germline assignment: CDR1 SGHVS and CDR2 FNYEAQ. DNA for the CDR3: TGTGCCAGCAGCTTAGAGGCGGGAGCTGCCTACGAGCAGTACTTC. It encodes CASSLEAGAAYEQYF.

This clone was counted a few times. V gene TRBV19 combines with J gene TRBJ2-1; 10 bases match TRBD2. Germline loops: CDR1 LNHDA, CDR2 SQIVND (reference sequence). The CDR3 length is 15 residues. V was pared by 2 bases and J by 5 bases, with 3 bases of the junction left unmatched. DNA of the CDR3: TGTGCCAGTAGTATATCTAGCGGGAGCCACAATGAGCAGTTCTTC. Protein product: CASSISSGSHNEQFF.

The V and J genes are TRBV28 and TRBJ1-2, with 8 nucleotides matching TRBD1. Germline values: CDR1 MDHEN, CDR2 SYDVKM. The CDR3 loop spans 14 amino acids. The trim removed 5 bases at V and 4 bases at J, leaving 6 bases unmatched. The CDR3: CASSPGTGAYGYTF. The CDR3, as DNA: TGTGCCAGCAGTCCAGGGACAGGAGCCTATGGCTACACCTTC.

This chain joins TRBV5-6 and TRBJ2-7; the match to TRBD1 covers 7 bases. V gave up 4 bases and J gave up 5 bases; unmatched junction bases: 15. Germline values: CDR1 SGHDT, CDR2 YYEEEE. The CDR3 consists of 16 residues. CDR3 region: CASSQPQGPKIHEQYF. CDR3 nucleotide sequence: TGTGCCAGCAGCCAGCCACAGGGGCCAAAGATCCACGAGCAGTACTTC.

The chain links TRBV7-2 to TRBJ1-1; TRBD1 matches 10 bases. This CDR3 has 17 amino acids. Germline CDR1 SGHTA, CDR2 FQGNSA. V gave up 2 bases and J gave up 1 base; unmatched junction bases: 7. CDR3 DNA sequence: TGTGCCAGCAGCTTATCCGGGACAGGGGCCGGGAACACTGAAGCTTTCTTT. It yields the protein CASSLSGTGAGNTEAFF. Full variable domain (outside the CDR3, taken from reference TRBV7-2 and TRBJ1-1): GAGVSQSPSNKVTEKGKDVELRCDPISGHTALYWYRQSLGQGLEFLIYFQGNSAPDKSGLPSDRFSAERTGGSVSTLTIQRTQQEDSAVYLCASSLSGTGAGNTEAFFGQGTRLTVV.